This TCR beta chain was captured in a study of OX40 agonist ivuxolimab in advanced cancers. Study-level information: Each dose-escalation patient presented with hepatocellular carcinoma, melanoma, renal cell or head and neck cancer.

Sequencing was performed with immunoSEQ multiplex PCR; in TCRdb, only in-frame clones are kept and a portion is missing. Among 30,000 to 40,000 clones listed, 82% were seen once. Samples were taken at baseline and on day 1 of cycles 4 and 7. The germline gives CDR1 DFQATT, CDR2 SNEGSKA (reference sequence). CDR3 length equals 11 residues. Trimming cost V 2 bases and J 6 bases, with 7 bases left between them. The chain has TRBV20-1 and TRBJ1-2; the D gene is possibly TRBD1 (6 bases). The specimen was CD4+ or CD8+ T cells sorted from blood, collected in a trial of the OX40 agonist ivuxolimab. This clonotype originated in an adult with an advanced solid tumor such as melanoma, head and neck, liver or kidney cancer. The CDR3 sequence is CSARRGNGYTF. CDR3 bases: TGCAGTGCTAGAAGGGGGAATGGCTACACCTTC.